Presented here are 2 T cell receptor beta chains from one specimen sequenced in a study of vaccination and CD4 T cells after COVID-19. Noted treatment: roughly 10-day PBMC culture with coronavirus spike peptide pools or control peptides (ViraFEST assay). The unexposed donor's CD4+ T cells were collected before the COVID-19 pandemic (2011-2018). The Oncomine TCR Beta short-read assay was what sequenced the DNA obtained from cultured CD4+ T cells. Genomic DNA was drawn out of CD4+ T cells grown in culture. In TCRdb, the PCR reads were re-called with MiXCR into one record per CDR3 protein. The sample has more than 8,500 distinct CDR3 sequences, roughly a third seen once. Their antigens remain unidentified. Sequenced material: CD4+ T cells from blood, cultured in vitro. The source of these receptors is a human donor in good health.

The V call is TRBV19, the J call TRBJ2-5, with D perhaps matching TRBD1 or TRBD2 (6 bases each). Trimming removed 3 bases at V and 2 bases at J, with 13 bases between. CDR1 and CDR2 (germline): LNHDA, SQIVND (reference sequence). This CDR3 region has 15 residues. The CDR3 DNA follows: TGTGCCAGTAGTATGGGGGGCGCGCGGCAAGAGACCCAGTACTTC. As protein: CASSMGGARQETQYF.

V gene TRBV9 combines with J gene TRBJ1-5, with D unresolved. V lost 0 bases, J lost 6 bases, and 10 bases lay in between. This CDR3 region has 14 residues. The germline V gene has CDR1 SGDLS and CDR2 YYNGEE. CDR3 sequence reads: CASSVGSSGQPQHF. CDR3 nucleotide sequence: TGTGCCAGCAGCGTAGGGTCAAGTGGTCAGCCCCAGCATTTT.